Reported below is one T cell receptor (beta chain). These data belong to a study of T-cell memory formation after mild COVID-19. Across the whole study: TCR clusters were mostly donor specific.

The trim removed 7 bases at V and 4 bases at J, leaving 5 bases unmatched. Germline assignment: CDR1 SGHTA and CDR2 FQGNSA. CDR3 size: 13 residues. A single record per CDR3 protein comes from TCRdb applying MiXCR to the 5' RACE reads. The sample lists 350,000 to 500,000 distinct CDR3 sequences, about a quarter seen once, with 10% to 15% in the top ten. This clonotype originated in an adult woman who had mild COVID-19 (a few samples of this study predate the infection). Cell type and time point are not known. What was sequenced was PBMCs or a T cell subset sorted from them (not recorded which). The chain uses TRBV7-2 and TRBJ2-3, with 7 bases matching TRBD2. The CDR3 DNA reads TGTGCCAGCACCGAGGCGGGAGCAGATACGCAGTATTTT. This codes for CASTEAGADTQYF. Filled out from reference TRBV7-2 and TRBJ2-3, the complete variable domain reads GAGVSQSPSNKVTEKGKDVELRCDPISGHTALYWYRQSLGQGLEFLIYFQGNSAPDKSGLPSDRFSAERTGGSVSTLTIQRTQQEDSAVYLCASTEAGADTQYFGPGTRLTVL.